The source of this T cell receptor (beta chain) is a study of blood T cell repertoires in COVID-19. Study summary: COVID-19 samples, acute and convalescent, were from the United States, Italy and Spain. T cells, B-cell-depleted T cells, or PBMCs provided the cDNA or gDNA that served as material.

In germline, CDR1 is SEHNR, CDR2 FQNEAQ (reference sequence). V dropped 8 bases and J dropped 5 bases, with 21 bases sitting between them. The CDR3 loop spans 15 amino acids. Authors' analysis steps: Amplification from reference gene primers served as the basis for estimated nucleated cell counts. Generated by immunoSEQ multiplex PCR, the TCRdb table keeps only in-frame clones and is missing some. The V and J calls and clone size are taken from that table; D and trimming were inferred from the DNA. This table holds around 180,000 clones, under 80% found once. V gene TRBV7-9 combines with J gene TRBJ2-5, with a possible D match to TRBD2 (7 bases). The clonotype comes from a woman of 80 years or more with acute or convalescent COVID-19. The sequenced material came from peripheral blood. The DNA for the CDR3 is TGTGCCAGCGGTTCCCTATCGGGGGGCGCGGAGACCCAGTACTTC. Translation gives CASGSLSGGAETQYF. The variable domain in full, with the rest retrieved from reference TRBV7-9 and TRBJ2-5, is DTGVSQNPRHKITKRGQNVTFRCDPISEHNRLYWYRQTLGQGPEFLTYFQNEAQLEKSRLLSDRFSAERPKGSFSTLEIQRTEQGDSAMYLCASGSLSGGAETQYFGPGTRLLVL.